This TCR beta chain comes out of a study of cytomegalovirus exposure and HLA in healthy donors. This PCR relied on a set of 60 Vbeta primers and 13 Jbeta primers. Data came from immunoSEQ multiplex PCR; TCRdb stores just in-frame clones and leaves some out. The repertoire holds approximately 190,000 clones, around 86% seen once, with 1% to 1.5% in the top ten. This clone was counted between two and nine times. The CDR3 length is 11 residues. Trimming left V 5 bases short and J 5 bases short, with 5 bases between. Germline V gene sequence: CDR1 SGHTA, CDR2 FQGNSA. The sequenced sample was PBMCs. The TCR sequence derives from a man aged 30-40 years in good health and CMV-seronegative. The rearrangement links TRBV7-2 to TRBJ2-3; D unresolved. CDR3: CASSNKDTQYF. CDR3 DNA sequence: TGTGCCAGCAGCAATAAAGATACGCAGTATTTT.